This T cell receptor beta chain was found in a study of cytomegalovirus exposure and HLA in healthy donors. Study in general: The study's early data release held about 85 million unique TCRs from HLA-typed donors.

This clone was counted between two and nine times. In the PCR, 60 Vbeta and 13 Jbeta primers were used. Method: immunoSEQ multiplex PCR; TCRdb's copy keeps in-frame clones and lacks some. In the table there are 95,000 to 150,000 clones, 65% to 75% of which are singletons. The ends were cut back, 1 base at V and 8 bases at J, with 23 bases in the middle. The CDR3 consists of 17 residues. CDR1 SGHAT and CDR2 FQDESV come from the germline V gene (reference sequence). The sample taken for sequencing was PBMCs. The chain combines TRBV11-1 with TRBJ1-2; TRBD1 might be the D (5 bases). The TCR was taken from a man between 35 and 55 years old in good health and CMV-seropositive. The CDR3 loop reads CASSLGPPTAMSSGYTF. As DNA, the CDR3 is TGTGCCAGCAGCTTAGGGCCCCCGACAGCCATGTCCTCGGGCTACACCTTC.